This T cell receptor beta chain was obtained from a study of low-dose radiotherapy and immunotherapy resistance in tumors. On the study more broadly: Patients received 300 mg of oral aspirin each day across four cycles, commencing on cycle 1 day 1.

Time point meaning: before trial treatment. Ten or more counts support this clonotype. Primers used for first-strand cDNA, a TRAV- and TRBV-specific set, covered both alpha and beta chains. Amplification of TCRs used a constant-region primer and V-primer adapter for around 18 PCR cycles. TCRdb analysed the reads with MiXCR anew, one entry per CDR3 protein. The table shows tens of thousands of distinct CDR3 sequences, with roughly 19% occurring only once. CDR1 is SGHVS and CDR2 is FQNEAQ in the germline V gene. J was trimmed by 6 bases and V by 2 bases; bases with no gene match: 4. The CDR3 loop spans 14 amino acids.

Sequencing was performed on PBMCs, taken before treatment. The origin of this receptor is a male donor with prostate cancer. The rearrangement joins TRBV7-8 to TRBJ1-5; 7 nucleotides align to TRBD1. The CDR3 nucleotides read TGTGCCAGCAGCTTAAGACAGGGTCCTCAGCCCCAGCATTTT. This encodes CASSLRQGPQPQHF. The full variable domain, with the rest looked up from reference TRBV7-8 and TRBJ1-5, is GAGVSQSPRYKVAKRGQDVALRCDPISGHVSLFWYQQALGQGPEFLTYFQNEAQLDKSGLPSDRFFAERPEGSVSTLKIQRTQQEDSAVYLCASSLRQGPQPQHFGDGTRLSIL.